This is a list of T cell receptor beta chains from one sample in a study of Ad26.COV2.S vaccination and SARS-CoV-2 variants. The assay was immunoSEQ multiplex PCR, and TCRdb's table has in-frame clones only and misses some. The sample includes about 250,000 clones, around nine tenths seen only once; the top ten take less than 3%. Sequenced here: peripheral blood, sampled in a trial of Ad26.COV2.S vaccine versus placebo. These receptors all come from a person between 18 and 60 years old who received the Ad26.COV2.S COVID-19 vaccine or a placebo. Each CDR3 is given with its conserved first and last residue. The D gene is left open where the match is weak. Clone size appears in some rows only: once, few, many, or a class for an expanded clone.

cdr3_nt: TGTGCCAGTAGCAAACCCTCAGAAGAAGTGGAAAAACTGTTTTTT
cdr3_aa: CASSKPSEEVEKLFF
v_call: TRBV19
clone_size: few
d_call: .
j_call: TRBJ1-4

cdr3_nt: TGCGCCAGCAGCTACAGGGGTGATAATTCACCCCTCCACTTT
cdr3_aa: CASSYRGDNSPLHF
v_call: TRBV4-3
clone_size: .
d_call: TRBD1
j_call: TRBJ1-6

cdr3_nt: TGCAGCTATAGATACAGCACCAGCGGGGAGCTGTTTTTT
cdr3_aa: CSYRYSTSGELFF
v_call: TRBV29-1
clone_size: once
d_call: .
j_call: TRBJ2-2

cdr3_nt: TGTGCCAGCAGTTTAACTTTGGGGCGCAGGGAAGAGACCCAGTACTTC
cdr3_aa: CASSLTLGRREETQYF
v_call: TRBV27
clone_size: .
d_call: .
j_call: TRBJ2-5

cdr3_nt: TGCGCCAGCAGCATGGGACTAGCGGAATACTTTGACATTCAGTACTTC
cdr3_aa: CASSMGLAEYFDIQYF
v_call: TRBV5-1
clone_size: .
d_call: TRBD2
j_call: TRBJ2-4

cdr3_nt: TGTGCCAGCAGTAGCAGAAATGAAAAACTGTTTTTT
cdr3_aa: CASSSRNEKLFF
v_call: TRBV5-4
clone_size: .
d_call: .
j_call: TRBJ1-4

cdr3_nt: TGTGCCAGCAGTTACGACAGGGGCCAGGGGGCCCAGCATTTT
cdr3_aa: CASSYDRGQGAQHF
v_call: TRBV6-2/TRBV6-3
clone_size: .
d_call: TRBD1
j_call: TRBJ1-5

cdr3_nt: TGTGCCAGCAGCGTAGAGGCTAGCGGAAAGTCCTACAATGAGCAGTTCTTC
cdr3_aa: CASSVEASGKSYNEQFF
v_call: TRBV9
clone_size: .
d_call: TRBD2
j_call: TRBJ2-1

cdr3_nt: TGCGCCAGCAGCCAAGGGGGGGGCGGGGAAAAACTGTTTTTT
cdr3_aa: CASSQGGGGEKLFF
v_call: TRBV4-3
clone_size: .
d_call: .
j_call: TRBJ1-4

cdr3_nt: TGTGCCAGCAGTTCCCTCCTCACGCGGGTCGATGAGCAGTTCTTC
cdr3_aa: CASSSLLTRVDEQFF
v_call: TRBV6-5
clone_size: .
d_call: .
j_call: TRBJ2-1

cdr3_nt: TGTGCCAGCTGTCCCCTGGGAGGAGAGACCCAGTACTTC
cdr3_aa: CASCPLGGETQYF
v_call: TRBV12-3/TRBV12-4
clone_size: .
d_call: .
j_call: TRBJ2-5

cdr3_nt: TGCGCCAGCAGTCTGGGACCTTCCTCTGGAAACACCATATATTTT
cdr3_aa: CASSLGPSSGNTIYF
v_call: TRBV4-3
clone_size: .
d_call: .
j_call: TRBJ1-3

cdr3_nt: TGTGCCAGCAGCCCAACTAGCGGCCTATTTGAAGGGGAGACCCAGTACTTC
cdr3_aa: CASSPTSGLFEGETQYF
v_call: TRBV6-2/TRBV6-3
clone_size: once
d_call: TRBD2
j_call: TRBJ2-5

cdr3_nt: TGCGCCAGCAGCCCCCGTCGTGACAATGAGCAGTTCTTC
cdr3_aa: CASSPRRDNEQFF
v_call: TRBV5-1
clone_size: .
d_call: .
j_call: TRBJ2-1

cdr3_nt: TGTGCCAGCAGCTTAGTTGGGACTAGGATTCCCTCCTACAATGAGCAGTTCTTC
cdr3_aa: CASSLVGTRIPSYNEQFF
v_call: TRBV7-6
clone_size: .
d_call: TRBD2
j_call: TRBJ2-1

cdr3_nt: TGCGCCAGCAGCCAAGGAGGAGGGACCGGCTACACCTTC
cdr3_aa: CASSQGGGTGYTF
v_call: TRBV4-1
clone_size: .
d_call: .
j_call: TRBJ1-2